This T cell receptor beta chain is drawn from a study of blood T cell repertoires in COVID-19. Background on the study: The samples span acute and convalescent COVID-19 from the United States, Italy and Spain. T cells, B-cell-depleted T cells, or PBMCs supplied cDNA or gDNA.

Deletions cut 8 bases from V and 3 bases from J, with 34 bases between. The CDR3 length is 20 residues. Germline-derived CDR1 and CDR2 are ENHRY and SYGVKD. Study processing details: Researchers report that nucleated cell counts were estimated from reference gene primer amplification. Only in-frame clones appear in the TCRdb table, and some are missing; sequencing was by immunoSEQ multiplex PCR. V and J calls and clone size are those listed in that table; D and trimming were worked out from the DNA. The sample lists around 100,000 clones; roughly nine tenths were seen once. This chain joins TRBV10-3 and TRBJ2-5; possibly TRBD1 for D (5 bases). The source material was peripheral blood. The receptor was derived from a man aged 25 to 40 in a cohort sampled during active COVID-19. The CDR3 sequence is CAIGPNRKRGSVRRKETQYF. DNA of the CDR3: TGTGCCATCGGGCCAAACAGGAAAAGAGGCTCTGTTCGGCGGAAAGAGACCCAGTACTTC.